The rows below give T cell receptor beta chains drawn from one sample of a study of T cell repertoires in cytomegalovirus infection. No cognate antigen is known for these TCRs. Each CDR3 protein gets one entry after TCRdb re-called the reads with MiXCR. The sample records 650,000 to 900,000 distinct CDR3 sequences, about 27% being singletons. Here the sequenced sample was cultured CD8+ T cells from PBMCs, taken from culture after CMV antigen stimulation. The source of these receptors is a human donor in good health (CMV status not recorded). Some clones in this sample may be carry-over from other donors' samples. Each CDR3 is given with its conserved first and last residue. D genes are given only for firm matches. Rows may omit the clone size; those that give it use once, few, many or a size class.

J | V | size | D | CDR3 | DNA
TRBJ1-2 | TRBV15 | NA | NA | CATAGQSNYGYTF | TGTGCCACCGCGGGGCAATCAAACTATGGCTACACCTTC
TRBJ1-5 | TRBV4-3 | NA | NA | CASSQGASGPQHF | TGCGCCAGCAGCCAAGGTGCTAGCGGGCCCCAGCATTTT
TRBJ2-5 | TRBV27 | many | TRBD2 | CASSFGLAGQETQYF | TGTGCCAGCAGTTTTGGACTAGCGGGGCAAGAGACCCAGTACTTC
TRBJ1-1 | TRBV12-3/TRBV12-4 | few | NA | CASREFVRNTEAFF | TGTGCCAGCAGGGAGTTTGTTCGGAACACTGAAGCTTTCTTT
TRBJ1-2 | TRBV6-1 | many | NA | CASTGGGTGTF | TGTGCCAGCACCGGGGGGGGTACCGGCACCTTC
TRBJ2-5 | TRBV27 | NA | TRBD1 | CASSPWDRAWETQYF | TGTGCCAGCAGTCCATGGGACAGGGCCTGGGAGACCCAGTACTTC
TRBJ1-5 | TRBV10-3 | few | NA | CAIKGSPNQPQHF | TGTGCCATCAAGGGCAGCCCCAATCAGCCCCAGCATTTT
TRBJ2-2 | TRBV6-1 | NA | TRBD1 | CASRLHRGRGTGELFF | TGTGCCAGCCGTTTACACAGGGGGCGCGGCACCGGGGAGCTGTTTTTT
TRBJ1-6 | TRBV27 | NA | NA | CASRTLPTSYNSPLHF | TGTGCCAGCAGGACCCTACCGACAAGCTATAATTCACCCCTCCACTTT
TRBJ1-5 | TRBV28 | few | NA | CASSPRHQPQHF | TGTGCCAGCAGTCCTAGACATCAGCCCCAGCATTTT
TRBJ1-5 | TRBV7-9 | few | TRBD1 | CASSPPGQGNQPQHF | TGTGCCAGCAGCCCCCCGGGACAGGGCAATCAGCCCCAGCATTTT
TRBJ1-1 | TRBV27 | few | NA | CASRISMNTEAFF | TGTGCCAGCAGGATCTCCATGAACACTGAAGCTTTCTTT
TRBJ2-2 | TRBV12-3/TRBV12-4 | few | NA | CASSSTGAIFKTGELFF | TGTGCCAGCAGTTCGACAGGAGCCATCTTTAAGACCGGGGAGCTGTTTTTT
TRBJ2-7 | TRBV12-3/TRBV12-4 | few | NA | CASSAQGQPYEQYF | TGTGCCAGCAGTGCCCAGGGACAACCCTACGAGCAGTACTTC
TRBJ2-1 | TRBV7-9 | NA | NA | CASSPPGQTNNEQFF | TGTGCCAGCAGCCCACCAGGACAGACCAACAATGAGCAGTTCTTC
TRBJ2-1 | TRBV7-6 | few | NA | CASSPGTYLREQFF | TGTGCCAGCAGTCCCGGGACCTACCTGAGGGAGCAGTTCTTC
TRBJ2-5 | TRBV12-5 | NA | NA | CASGLGGHPLGTQYF | TGTGCTAGTGGTTTGGGTGGACATCCCCTCGGGACCCAGTACTTC
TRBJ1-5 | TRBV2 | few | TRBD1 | CASSGQGYQPQHF | TGTGCCAGCAGTGGACAGGGCTATCAGCCCCAGCATTTT
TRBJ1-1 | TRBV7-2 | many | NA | CASSLSMRDDFPRGAFF | TGTGCCAGCAGCTTATCGATGAGGGACGACTTTCCTCGGGGAGCTTTCTTT
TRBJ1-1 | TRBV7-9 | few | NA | CASGGGNTEAFF | TGTGCCAGCGGTGGAGGGAACACTGAAGCTTTCTTT
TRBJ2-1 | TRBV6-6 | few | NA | CASSYSADDSNNEQFF | TGTGCCAGCAGTTACTCGGCCGATGACAGTAACAATGAGCAGTTCTTC
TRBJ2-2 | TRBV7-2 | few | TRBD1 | CASRSTGGFANTGELFF | TGTGCCAGCAGGTCCACAGGGGGCTTTGCGAACACCGGGGAGCTGTTTTTT
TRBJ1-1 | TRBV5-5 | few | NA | CASSVDVNTEAFF | TGTGCCAGCAGCGTGGACGTGAACACTGAAGCTTTCTTT
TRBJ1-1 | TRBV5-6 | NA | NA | CASSLGISENTEAFF | TGTGCCAGCAGTTTGGGGATCAGTGAGAACACTGAAGCTTTCTTT
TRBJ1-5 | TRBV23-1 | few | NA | CASSQTKCEGHRDQPQHF | TGCGCCAGCAGTCAAACTAAGTGCGAGGGACACCGAGATCAGCCCCAGCATTTT
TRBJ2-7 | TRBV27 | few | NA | CASRAGVEQYF | TGTGCCAGCAGAGCAGGGGTCGAGCAGTACTTC
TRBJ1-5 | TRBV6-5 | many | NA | CASSPTSNQPQHF | TGTGCCAGCAGCCCCACTAGCAATCAGCCCCAGCATTTT
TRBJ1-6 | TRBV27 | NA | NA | CASRRDINSPLHF | TGTGCCAGCAGGCGGGATATCAATTCACCCCTCCACTTT
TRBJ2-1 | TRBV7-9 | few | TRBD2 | CATLATSGGAGNEQFF | TGTGCCACTTTAGCGACTAGCGGGGGGGCCGGCAATGAGCAGTTCTTC
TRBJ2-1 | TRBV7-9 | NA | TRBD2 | CASSPRGGGIYNEQFF | TGTGCCAGCAGCCCGAGAGGCGGGGGGATATACAATGAGCAGTTCTTC
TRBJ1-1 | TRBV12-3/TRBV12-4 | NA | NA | CASILAGINTEAFF | TGTGCCAGCATCCTGGCAGGAATAAACACTGAAGCTTTCTTT
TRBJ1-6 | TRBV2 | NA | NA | CASSGQSLHF | TGTGCCAGCAGCGGCCAGTCGCTCCACTTT
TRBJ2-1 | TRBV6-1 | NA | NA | CASSEVNNEQFF | TGTGCCAGCAGTGAAGTTAATAATGAGCAGTTCTTC
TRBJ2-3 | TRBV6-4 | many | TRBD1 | CASSDGQGADTQYF | TGTGCCAGCAGTGACGGACAGGGGGCAGATACGCAGTATTTT
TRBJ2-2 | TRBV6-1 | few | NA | CASSDGAVTGELFF | TGTGCCAGCAGTGACGGAGCAGTTACCGGGGAGCTGTTTTTT
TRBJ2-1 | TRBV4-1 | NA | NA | CASSQFGPGPNVQFF | TGCGCCAGCAGCCAATTTGGCCCCGGGCCCAATGTACAGTTCTTC
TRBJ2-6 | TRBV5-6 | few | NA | CASSPRTTGANVLTF | TGTGCCAGCAGCCCCAGGACCACTGGGGCCAACGTCCTGACTTTC
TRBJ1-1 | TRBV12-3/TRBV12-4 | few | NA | CASSLMMETEAFF | TGTGCCAGCAGTTTAATGATGGAGACTGAAGCTTTCTTT
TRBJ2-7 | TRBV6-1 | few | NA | CASSEPPGYEQYF | TGTGCCAGCAGTGAACCGCCAGGCTACGAGCAGTACTTC
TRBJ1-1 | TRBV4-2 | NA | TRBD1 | CASSQDGQGTAEAFF | TGTGCCAGCAGCCAAGATGGACAGGGGACCGCTGAAGCTTTCTTT
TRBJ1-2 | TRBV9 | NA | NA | CASSAQTF | TGTGCCAGCAGCGCCCAGACCTTC
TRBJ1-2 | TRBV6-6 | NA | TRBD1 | CASRDSHSNYGYTF | TGTGCCAGCCGGGACAGCCACTCGAACTATGGCTACACCTTC
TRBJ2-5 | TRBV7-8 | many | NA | CASSFPGGLKETQYF | TGTGCCAGCAGCTTCCCCGGGGGTTTAAAAGAGACCCAGTACTTC
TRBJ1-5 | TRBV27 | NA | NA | CASREGAGNQPQHF | TGTGCCAGCAGGGAGGGCGCGGGCAATCAGCCCCAGCATTTT
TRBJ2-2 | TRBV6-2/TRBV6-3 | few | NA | CASSQTVGGELFF | TGTGCCAGCAGCCAGACAGTGGGCGGGGAGCTGTTTTTT
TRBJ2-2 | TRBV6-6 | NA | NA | CASRPPRDTGELFF | TGTGCCAGCAGACCCCCCCGAGACACCGGGGAGCTGTTTTTT
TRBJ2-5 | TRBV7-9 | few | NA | CASSLGFGVQETQYF | TGTGCCAGCAGCTTAGGGTTCGGAGTCCAAGAGACCCAGTACTTC
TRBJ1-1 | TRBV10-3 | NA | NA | CAISEMGGRRTNTEAFF | TGTGCCATCAGTGAGATGGGGGGGCGGAGGACGAACACTGAAGCTTTCTTT
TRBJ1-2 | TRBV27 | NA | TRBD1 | CASLRAGGVGGYTF | TGTGCCAGCCTCAGAGCAGGGGGGGTAGGTGGCTACACCTTC
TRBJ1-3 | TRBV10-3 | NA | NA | CAALEWAHSGNTIYF | TGTGCCGCCTTAGAGTGGGCCCACTCTGGAAACACCATATATTTT
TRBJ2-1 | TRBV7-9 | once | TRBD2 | CASSLSGRLAGDNEQLF | TGTGCCAGCAGCTTAAGCGGGAGACTAGCGGGGGATAATGAGCAGTTATTC
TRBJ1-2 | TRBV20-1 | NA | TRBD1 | CSASNNTWTGGYGYTF | TGCAGTGCTAGCAACAACACCTGGACAGGGGGCTATGGCTACACCTTC
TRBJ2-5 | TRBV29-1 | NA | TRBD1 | CSAWTGGVETQYF | TGCAGCGCGTGGACAGGGGGCGTAGAGACCCAGTACTTC
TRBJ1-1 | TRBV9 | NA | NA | CASSPQFLSPEAFF | TGTGCCAGCAGCCCTCAGTTCTTAAGCCCTGAAGCTTTCTTT
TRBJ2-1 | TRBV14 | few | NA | CASSPPGVAAYNEQFF | TGTGCCAGCAGCCCCCCCGGGGTAGCGGCCTACAATGAGCAGTTCTTC
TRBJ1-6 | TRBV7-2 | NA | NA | CASSWGGANSPLHF | TGTGCCAGCAGCTGGGGGGGGGCGAATTCACCCCTCCACTTT
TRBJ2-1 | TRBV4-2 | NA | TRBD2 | CASSQGTSLDEQFF | TGTGCCAGCAGCCAAGGGACTAGTCTGGATGAGCAGTTCTTC